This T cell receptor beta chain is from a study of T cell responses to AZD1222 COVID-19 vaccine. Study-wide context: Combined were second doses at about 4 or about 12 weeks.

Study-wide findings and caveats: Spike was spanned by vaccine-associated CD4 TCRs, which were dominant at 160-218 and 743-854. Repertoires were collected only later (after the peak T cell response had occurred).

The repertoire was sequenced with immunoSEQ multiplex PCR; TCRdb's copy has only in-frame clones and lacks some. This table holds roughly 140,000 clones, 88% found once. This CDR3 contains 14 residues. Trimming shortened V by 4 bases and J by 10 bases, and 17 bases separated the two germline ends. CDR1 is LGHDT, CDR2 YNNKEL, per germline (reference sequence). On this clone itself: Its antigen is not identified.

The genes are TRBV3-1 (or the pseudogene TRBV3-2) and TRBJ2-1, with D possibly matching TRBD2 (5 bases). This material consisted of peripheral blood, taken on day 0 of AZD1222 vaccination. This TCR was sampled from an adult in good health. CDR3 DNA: TGTGCCAGCAGCCTGACTACCGGTTCGAGGGAGCAGTTCTTC. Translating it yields CASSLTTGSREQFF.